Listed below are T cell receptor beta chains from one sample, sequenced in a study of T cells in Graves' hyperthyroidism and ophthalmopathy. TCRdb reprocessed the multiplex PCR reads with MiXCR, giving one entry per CDR3 protein. The sample holds about 600,000 distinct CDR3 sequences, about 16% seen once. The specimen was blood. The source of these receptors is a woman between 40 and 55 years old with Graves' ophthalmopathy. Each CDR3 is given with its conserved first and last residue. The D gene is left open where the match is weak. The listing skips clone size in some rows; elsewhere it reads once, few, many or a size class.

many | - | TRBJ1-1 | TRBV27 | CASSFLTGLNTEAFF | TGTGCCAGCAGTTTCCTGACAGGATTGAACACTGAAGCTTTCTTT
- | - | TRBJ1-4 | TRBV2 | CASNRIATNEKLFF | TGTGCCAGCAATCGAATCGCAACTAATGAAAAACTGTTTTTT
- | TRBD1 | TRBJ1-2 | TRBV11-2 | CASSLGQGAFYGYTF | TGTGCCAGCAGCTTAGGACAGGGGGCGTTCTATGGCTACACCTTC
many | TRBD2 | TRBJ2-5 | TRBV13 | CASSVSFGSGRGETQYF | TGTGCCAGCAGCGTGTCGTTCGGGAGCGGGAGGGGGGAGACCCAGTACTTC
few | TRBD1 | TRBJ1-1 | TRBV5-1 | CASSAYRGANTEAFF | TGCGCCAGCAGCGCATACAGGGGGGCGAACACTGAAGCTTTCTTT
few | - | TRBJ1-1 | TRBV2 | CASSQTRHTEAFF | TGTGCCAGCAGTCAAACCCGCCACACTGAAGCTTTCTTT
many | TRBD1 | TRBJ1-1 | TRBV18 | CASSPKDRGTNTEAFF | TGTGCCAGCTCACCCAAGGACAGGGGGACCAACACTGAAGCTTTCTTT
many | TRBD1 | TRBJ1-2 | TRBV2 | CASSYDRGGYTF | TGTGCCAGCAGCTACGACAGGGGAGGCTACACCTTC
- | TRBD2 | TRBJ2-1 | TRBV2 | CASTPGTRINEQFF | TGTGCCAGCACCCCCGGGACTAGGATTAATGAGCAGTTCTTC
many | TRBD2 | TRBJ2-1 | TRBV11-3 | CASSGGGSYNEQFF | TGTGCCAGCAGCGGCGGGGGCTCCTACAATGAGCAGTTCTTC
many | TRBD2 | TRBJ2-1 | TRBV7-2 | CASSLSRGISPEQFF | TGTGCCAGCAGCTTATCGCGGGGGATATCGCCTGAGCAGTTCTTC
many | - | TRBJ1-5 | TRBV28 | CASRPTRLTERYSNQPQHF | TGTGCCAGCAGACCTACCCGGCTAACAGAGAGGTATAGCAATCAGCCCCAGCATTTT
many | - | TRBJ1-1 | TRBV2 | CASSNQIITEGTEAFF | TGTGCCAGCAGTAATCAGATAATAACAGAAGGCACTGAAGCTTTCTTT
many | - | TRBJ2-7 | TRBV28 | CATQEPAEIYEQYF | TGTGCCACCCAAGAACCGGCGGAAATCTACGAGCAGTACTTC
few | - | TRBJ2-4 | TRBV7-2 | CASSLYGGNIQYF | TGTGCCAGCAGCTTGTATGGAGGAAACATTCAGTACTTC
many | - | TRBJ1-4 | TRBV19 | CASSSWDTGFEKLFF | TGTGCCAGTAGCTCGTGGGACACGGGTTTCGAAAAACTGTTTTTT
many | - | TRBJ2-7 | TRBV7-2 | CASSLAMGRTEQYF | TGTGCCAGCAGTCTAGCAATGGGGAGGACCGAGCAGTACTTC
- | TRBD1 | TRBJ2-4 | TRBV14 | CAGSTSRGPAKNIQYF | TGTGCCGGCTCCACCTCCAGGGGGCCAGCCAAAAACATTCAGTACTTC